The 14 T cell receptor beta chains given below trace back to one sample, sequenced in a study of naive and memory T cell subsets. An oligonucleotide containing a UMI was ligated to the 3' end of TCR cDNA. The SP2 primer and nested alpha and beta constant region primers amplified ligated cDNA in four rounds. TCRdb analysed the 5' RACE reads with MiXCR anew, one entry per CDR3 protein. The sample contains tens of thousands of distinct CDR3 sequences, around 5% of which appear only once. These receptors originate from a female donor in good health.

This clonotype was seen only a few times. The rearrangement links TRBV30 to TRBJ2-1; 8 bases are a match to TRBD2. The V gene's germline CDR1 is GTSNPN and CDR2 SVGIG (reference sequence). This CDR3 comprises 16 residues. J lost 7 bases, V lost 3 bases, and 14 bases had no gene match. CDR3 nucleotide sequence: TGTGCCTGGAGACGACCCGCGGGGGGCGCCTGGAATGAGCAGTTCTTC. Its protein is CAWRRPAGGAWNEQFF. The complete variable domain, with remaining parts taken from reference TRBV30 and TRBJ2-1, reads SQTIHQWPATLVQPVGSPLSLECTVEGTSNPNLYWYRQAAGRGLQLLFYSVGIGQISSEVPQNLSASRPQDRQFILSSKKLLLSDSGFYLCAWRRPAGGAWNEQFFGPGTRLTVL.

This clonotype was counted many times. The chain combines TRBV11-2 with TRBJ2-3; no clear D gene. V gave up 1 base and J gave up 3 bases, with 2 bases separating them. The CDR3 has 12 residues. Germline V gene sequence: CDR1 SGHAT, CDR2 FQNNGV. In DNA, the CDR3 is TGTGCCAGCAGCTTAGCTACAGATACGCAGTATTTT. Its translation: CASSLATDTQYF.

This clonotype was counted many times. V and J are TRBV27 and TRBJ2-3; the match to TRBD1 covers 8 bases. The CDR3 is 15 residues long. The germline V gene encodes CDR1 MNHEY and CDR2 SMNVEV (reference sequence). V shed 5 bases and J 4 bases; nucleotides not matched to a gene: 8. CDR3 sequence (DNA): TGTGCCAGCAGTCTGTTACAGGGGGGCCCAGATACGCAGTATTTT. Residues: CASSLLQGGPDTQYF.

This clonotype was detected ten times or more. The V call is TRBV30, the J call TRBJ1-3; D unresolved. The CDR3 contains 16 residues. The germline V gene has CDR1 GTSNPN and CDR2 SVGIG (reference sequence). Trimming pared 0 bases from V and 2 bases from J, leaving 14 bases between. The CDR3: CAWSVDGIPPGNTIYF. For the CDR3, the DNA is TGTGCCTGGAGTGTAGACGGAATTCCCCCTGGAAACACCATATATTTT.

This clonotype was recorded many times. This sequence joins TRBV7-8 and TRBJ2-4; the D gene is possibly TRBD2 (5 bases). The CDR3 consists of 14 residues. V was trimmed by 5 bases and J by 0 bases, leaving 8 bases between them. The V gene's germline CDR1 is SGHVS and CDR2 FQNEAQ. In DNA form, the CDR3 reads TGTGCCAGCAGCCTCGGACTAGCCAAAAACATTCAGTACTTC. Amino acids: CASSLGLAKNIQYF.

This clonotype was observed at least ten times. The chain carries TRBV7-9 and TRBJ2-7, with TRBD1 identical over 7 bases. Germline CDR1 and CDR2: SEHNR and FQNEAQ (reference sequence). The CDR3 spans 14 residues. V lost 4 bases to trimming and J lost 2 bases; unmatched junction nucleotides: 5. CDR3: CASSSGDRPYEQYF. The CDR3 bases are TGTGCCAGCAGCTCAGGGGACAGACCCTACGAGCAGTACTTC.

This clonotype turned up a few times. The chain employs TRBV20-1 and TRBJ2-1, with 9 bases aligning to TRBD2. This CDR3 has 14 residues. J gave up 8 bases and V 5 bases, and 10 bases lay outside the gene matches. Germline V gene data show CDR1 as DFQATT and CDR2 as SNEGSKA (reference sequence). The DNA of the CDR3 is TGCAGTGCTGCCTGGGCTAGCGGGACCCATGAGCAGTTCTTC. Translation gives CSAAWASGTHEQFF.

This clonotype was seen ten or more times. The chain uses TRBV13 and TRBJ2-5; 8 bases fit TRBD2. The CDR3 is 16 amino acids. With 3 bases clipped from V and 5 bases from J, the junction kept 11 bases outside the gene matches. The germline V gene has CDR1 PRHDT and CDR2 FYEKMQ (reference sequence). The DNA for the CDR3 is TGTGCCAGCAGCTTCGGGGGACTAGGGGGTGGGGAGACCCAGTACTTC. The encoded protein is CASSFGGLGGGETQYF.

This clonotype was picked up a small number of times. The chain recombines TRBV7-9 with TRBJ1-3; TRBD1 aligns across 10 bases. CDR1 is SEHNR, CDR2 FQNEAQ, per germline (reference sequence). Trimming cost V 3 bases and J 0 bases; bases outside gene matches: 2. This CDR3 comprises 16 residues. The chain's CDR3 is CASSFRTGGSGNTIYF. For the CDR3, the DNA is TGTGCCAGCAGCTTCCGGACAGGGGGCTCTGGAAACACCATATATTTT. Using reference TRBV7-9 and TRBJ1-3 for the parts outside the CDR3, the full variable domain is DTGVSQNPRHKITKRGQNVTFRCDPISEHNRLYWYRQTLGQGPEFLTYFQNEAQLEKSRLLSDRFSAERPKGSFSTLEIQRTEQGDSAMYLCASSFRTGGSGNTIYFGEGSWLTVV.

In its sample, this clonotype was seen many times. V usage is TRBV3-1 and J usage is TRBJ2-7, with D possibly being TRBD1 (6 bases). The V end was cut by 1 base, the J end by 2 bases, with 15 bases between. Germline loops: CDR1 LGHDT, CDR2 YNNKEL (reference sequence). This CDR3 is built from 16 residues. The CDR3 reads CASSQAERTATYEQYF. For the CDR3, the DNA is TGTGCCAGCAGCCAAGCCGAGCGGACAGCGACCTACGAGCAGTACTTC.

This clonotype occurred a few times. This sequence joins TRBV19 and TRBJ1-5, with 10 bases aligning to TRBD1. The CDR3 length is 15 residues. The junction had 1 base not matched to a gene; V was cut back by 4 bases and J by 1 base. CDR1 LNHDA and CDR2 SQIVND come from the germline V gene (reference sequence). The CDR3 nucleotides read TGTGCCAGTAGTACGGACAGGGGGAGCAATCAGCCCCAGCATTTT. It codes for CASSTDRGSNQPQHF.

Many counts were recorded for this clonotype. This chain joins TRBV28 and TRBJ2-7; D may match TRBD1 or TRBD2 (6 bases each). This CDR3 region has 11 residues. Germline CDR1 and CDR2: MDHEN and SYDVKM. V lost 10 bases and J 5 bases, leaving 12 bases between the germline ends. CDR3 DNA: TGTGCCATCCTCGGGGGCCACGAGCAGTACTTC. Translated: CAILGGHEQYF. Full variable domain (rest looked up from reference TRBV28 and TRBJ2-7): DVKVTQSSRYLVKRTGEKVFLECVQDMDHENMFWYRQDPGLGLRLIYFSYDVKMKEKGDIPEGYSVSREKKERFSLILESASTNQTSMYLCAILGGHEQYFGPGTRLTVT.

This clonotype was found many times. The genes are TRBV20-1 and TRBJ1-1; 7 bases fit TRBD1. With V trimmed by 6 bases and J by 1 base, 20 bases remained unmatched. CDR3 length: 18 residues. Germline CDR1 DFQATT, CDR2 SNEGSKA (reference sequence). The CDR3 coding sequence is TGCAGTGCAAGGGGTATGGGGAGGGGGCGAGGGTGGAACACTGAAGCTTTCTTT. This encodes CSARGMGRGRGWNTEAFF.

This chain joins TRBV5-1 and TRBJ2-7; D may match TRBD1 or TRBD2 (5 bases each). Germline V gene sequence: CDR1 SGHRS, CDR2 YFSETQ. CDR3 size: 14 residues. V was trimmed by 5 bases and J by 4 bases, leaving 16 bases between them. CDR3 sequence: CASSLPGRQYEQYF. CDR3 sequence (DNA): TGCGCCAGCAGTTTACCGGGACGCCAATACGAGCAGTACTTC.